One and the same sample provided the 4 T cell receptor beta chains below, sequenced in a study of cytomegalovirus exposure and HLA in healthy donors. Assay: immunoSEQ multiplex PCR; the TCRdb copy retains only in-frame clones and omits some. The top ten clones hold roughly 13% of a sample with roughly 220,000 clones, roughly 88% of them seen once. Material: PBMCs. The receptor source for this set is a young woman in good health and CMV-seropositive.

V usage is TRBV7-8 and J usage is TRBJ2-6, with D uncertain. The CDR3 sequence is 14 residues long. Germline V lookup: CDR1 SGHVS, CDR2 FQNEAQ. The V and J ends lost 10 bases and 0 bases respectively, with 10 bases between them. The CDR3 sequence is CAISSFSGANVLTF. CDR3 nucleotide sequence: TGTGCCATCTCTTCATTCTCTGGGGCCAACGTCCTGACTTTC. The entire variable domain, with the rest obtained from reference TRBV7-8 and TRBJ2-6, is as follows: GAGVSQSPRYKVAKRGQDVALRCDPISGHVSLFWYQQALGQGPEFLTYFQNEAQLDKSGLPSDRFFAERPEGSVSTLKIQRTQQEDSAVYLCAISSFSGANVLTFGAGSRLTVL.

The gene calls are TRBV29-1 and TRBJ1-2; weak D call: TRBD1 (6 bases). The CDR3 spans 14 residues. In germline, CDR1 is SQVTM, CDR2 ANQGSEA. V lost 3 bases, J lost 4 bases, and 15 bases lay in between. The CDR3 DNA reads TGCAGCGTTGACCCAGGGGTTTTGGTCTATGGCTACACCTTC. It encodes CSVDPGVLVYGYTF.

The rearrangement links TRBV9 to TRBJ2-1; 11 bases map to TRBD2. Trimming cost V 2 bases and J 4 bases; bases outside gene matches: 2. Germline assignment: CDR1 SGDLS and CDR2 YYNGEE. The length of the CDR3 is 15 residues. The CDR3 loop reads CASSVRLAGYNEQFF. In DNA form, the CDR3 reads TGTGCCAGCAGCGTTCGACTAGCGGGGTACAATGAGCAGTTCTTC.

CDR3 in DNA: TGCGCCAGCAGCTTGCAGACAGCCTCTAACTATGGCTACACCTTC. Protein: CASSLQTASNYGYTF. The V gene is TRBV5-1, the J gene TRBJ1-2; possibly TRBD1 for D (5 bases). CDR1 SGHRS and CDR2 YFSETQ come from the germline V gene. V lost 1 base to trimming and J lost 0 bases, with 10 bases between them. The CDR3 is 15 residues long.